One and the same sample provided the 21 T cell receptor beta chains below, sequenced in a study of T cell responses to AZD1222 COVID-19 vaccine. TCRdb's copy holds only in-frame clones and misses some; the assay was immunoSEQ multiplex PCR. The sample lists more than 75,000 clones, approximately 83% occurring once. Sequences were derived from peripheral blood, sampled 28 days after the second AZD1222 dose. Source of these receptors: an adult who received the AZD1222 COVID-19 vaccine.

Here the CDR3 reads CASSMDYNYGYTF. CDR3 bases: TGTGCCAGCAGCATGGACTATAACTATGGCTACACCTTC. V and J are TRBV12-3 or TRBV12-4 and TRBJ1-2; D call uncertain. V was pared by 6 bases and J by 1 base, with 9 bases between. The CDR3 consists of 13 residues.

The genes are TRBV12-3 or TRBV12-4 and TRBJ1-1; no reliable D call. The CDR3 is 12 amino acids. V gave up 1 base and J gave up 4 bases, with 4 bases separating them. The CDR3 DNA is TGTGCCAGCAGTTTAGGGTTCACTGAAGCTTTCTTT. It specifies CASSLGFTEAFF.

The chain links TRBV11-2 to TRBJ1-5; 11 bases line up with TRBD1. This CDR3 spans 16 amino acids. The germline CDR1 and CDR2 sequences are SGHAT and FQNNGV. Trimming cost V 4 bases and J 6 bases; bases outside gene matches: 8. CDR3 amino acids: CASSSGQGASGQPQHF. The CDR3 nucleotides read TGTGCCAGCAGCTCCGGACAGGGGGCGTCCGGTCAGCCCCAGCATTTT.

On this clone itself: The sample contains more than one DNA sequence encoding this CDR3. This chain joins TRBV5-1 and TRBJ1-2; the D is unclear. The CDR3 has 13 amino acids. Trimming took 0 bases from V and 3 from J, leaving 6 bases between them. From germline, CDR1 is SGHRS and CDR2 YFSETQ. In DNA form, the CDR3 reads TGCGCCAGCAGCTTGGACGGTGACTATGGCTACACCTTC. Its translation is CASSLDGDYGYTF.

The chain is built from TRBV5-1 and TRBJ2-7, with 7 bases that match TRBD1. In germline, CDR1 is SGHRS, CDR2 YFSETQ. The CDR3 totals 14 residues. Germline trimming cut 4 bases from V and 3 bases from J; bases unmatched to any gene: 7. The CDR3 loop reads CASSGLRDSYEQYF. CDR3 DNA: TGCGCCAGCAGCGGGCTCCGGGACAGCTACGAGCAGTACTTC.

Turning to this clone: Other DNA sequences in this specimen translate into the identical CDR3. The chain links TRBV18 to TRBJ1-2; 7 bases are a match to TRBD1. Germline values: CDR1 KGHSH, CDR2 LQKENI. The CDR3 contains 13 residues. Losses at the gene ends were 3 bases for V and 3 bases for J; bases not matched to a gene: 1. CDR3 coding DNA: TGTGCCAGCTCACCTGGGACAGACTATGGCTACACCTTC. Its protein is CASSPGTDYGYTF. Together with reference TRBV18 and TRBJ1-2, the CDR3 gives the full variable domain: NAGVMQNPRHLVRRRGQEARLRCSPMKGHSHVYWYRQLPEEGLKFMVYLQKENIIDESGMPKERFSAEFPKEGPSILRIQQVVRGDSAAYFCASSPGTDYGYTFGSGTRLTVV.

This clone has more than one count but fewer than ten. This chain joins TRBV19 and TRBJ1-5; the D gene is possibly TRBD1 (6 bases). CDR3 length equals 14 residues. Trimming left V 4 bases short and J 7 bases short, with 14 bases between. The V gene's germline CDR1 is LNHDA and CDR2 SQIVND (reference sequence). The chain's CDR3 is CASSTQTGKQPQHF. The CDR3 DNA sequence: TGTGCCAGTAGTACCCAAACAGGGAAGCAGCCCCAGCATTTT.

The chain has TRBV30 and TRBJ1-4; D gene unclear. Germline V gene lookup returns CDR1 GTSNPN and CDR2 SVGIG (reference sequence). Trimming removed 5 bases at V and 0 bases at J, with 7 bases between. The CDR3 has 13 amino acids. This CDR3 is CAWSQTTNEKLFF. CDR3 DNA: TGTGCCTGGTCCCAGACAACTAATGAAAAACTGTTTTTT.

CDR3 sequence (DNA): TGTGCCAGCAGCGTAGGTGCGTCTAGCGGGAGGGGAGGCGCAGATACGCAGTATTTT. Its protein product is CASSVGASSGRGGADTQYF. This chain joins TRBV9 and TRBJ2-3; 12 bases fit TRBD2. Germline V CDR1 and CDR2: SGDLS, YYNGEE. The CDR3 contains 19 residues. With 0 bases clipped from V and 4 bases from J, the junction kept 12 bases outside the gene matches.

The chain uses TRBV20-1 and TRBJ2-7; D call uncertain. Trimming shortened V by 0 bases and J by 4 bases, and 4 bases separated the two germline ends. CDR3 length equals 11 residues. Per the germline V gene, CDR1 is DFQATT and CDR2 is SNEGSKA (reference sequence). The CDR3 sequence: CSARDKYEQYF. DNA for the CDR3: TGCAGTGCTAGAGATAAGTACGAGCAGTACTTC.

The chain combines TRBV3-1 (or the pseudogene TRBV3-2) with TRBJ2-3; unclear D gene. Trimming cost V 2 bases and J 2 bases, with 20 bases left between them. The CDR3 has 18 amino acids. Germline lookup yields CDR1 LGHDT and CDR2 YNNKEL (reference sequence). The CDR3 is CASSQPATRPPNTDTQYF. DNA of the CDR3: TGTGCCAGCAGCCAACCGGCGACCCGACCACCAAACACAGATACGCAGTATTTT.

This chain uses TRBV5-4 with TRBJ1-1, with D uncertain. CDR1 and CDR2 from the germline V gene are SGHNT and YYREEE (reference sequence). The CDR3 has 14 amino acids. With 0 bases removed from V and 7 bases from J, the gap between germline ends came to 13 bases. CDR3 sequence (DNA): TGTGCCAGCAGCTTGGAAGGAAGGGTCAATGAAGCTTTCTTT. Translating it yields CASSLEGRVNEAFF.

The CDR3 loop is CASSSTGYSSYEQYF. Here the CDR3 DNA reads TGTGCCAGCAGTTCGACAGGGTACAGCTCCTACGAGCAGTACTTC. V gene TRBV28 combines with J gene TRBJ2-7, with 7 bases that match TRBD1. The CDR3 totals 15 residues. Germline V gene sequence: CDR1 MDHEN, CDR2 SYDVKM. With V trimmed by 4 bases and J by 0 bases, 6 bases remained unmatched.

This clone was observed a single time. The rearrangement links TRBV18 to TRBJ2-5; D is perhaps TRBD1 or TRBD2 (5 bases each). The CDR3 loop spans 13 amino acids. V was cut by 5 bases and J by 4 bases, with 11 bases left in between. Germline-derived CDR1 and CDR2 are KGHSH and LQKENI. The CDR3 coding sequence is TGTGCCAGCTCATCCTCAGGGAGAGAGACCCAGTACTTC. This translates into CASSSSGRETQYF.

In DNA form, the CDR3 reads TGTGCCACCAAACGGGACCTGTACCAAGAGACCCAGTACTTC. Encoded protein: CATKRDLYQETQYF. The rearrangement joins TRBV15 to TRBJ2-5, with D possibly being TRBD1 or TRBD2 (5 bases each). CDR1 LNHNV and CDR2 YYDKDF come from the germline V gene (reference sequence). The CDR3 consists of 14 residues. The V end was cut by 7 bases, the J end by 0 bases, with 12 bases between.

The chain uses TRBV7-9 and TRBJ2-1, with TRBD2 identical over 8 bases. The CDR3 sequence is 18 residues long. J gave up 8 bases and V 4 bases, and 19 bases lay outside the gene matches. The germline V gene encodes CDR1 SEHNR and CDR2 FQNEAQ (reference sequence). This CDR3 reads CASSSPLVFAGGRDEQFF. DNA for the CDR3: TGTGCCAGCAGCTCACCTCTCGTTTTTGCGGGAGGTCGGGATGAGCAGTTCTTC.

The chain recombines TRBV7-8 with TRBJ1-3, with D perhaps TRBD1 (6 bases). CDR1 is SGHVS and CDR2 is FQNEAQ in the germline V gene. The CDR3 sequence is 14 residues long. The V and J ends lost 5 bases and 2 bases respectively, with 10 bases between them. The CDR3 region is CASSLGTTGNTIYF. The DNA of the CDR3 is TGTGCCAGCAGCCTAGGGACAACTGGAAACACCATATATTTT.

The rearrangement joins TRBV28 to TRBJ2-5; D is undetermined. CDR1 MDHEN and CDR2 SYDVKM come from the germline V gene. CDR3 length: 14 residues. The V end was cut by 1 base, the J end by 1 base, with 7 bases between. CDR3 in amino acids: CASSLSRPQETQYF. The CDR3 nucleotides read TGTGCCAGCAGTTTATCCCGGCCCCAAGAGACCCAGTACTTC.

The rearrangement uses TRBV3-1 (or the pseudogene TRBV3-2) and TRBJ1-2; no definite D call. CDR3 length: 14 amino acids. Germline assignment: CDR1 LGHDT and CDR2 YNNKEL (reference sequence). V dropped 0 bases and J dropped 8 bases, with 13 bases sitting between them. As DNA, the CDR3 is TGTGCCAGCAGCCAAGATTTAAATAGCCCAGGCTACACCTTC. Translating gives CASSQDLNSPGYTF.

The chain carries TRBV30 and TRBJ1-1; 8 nucleotides agree with TRBD1. In germline, CDR1 is GTSNPN, CDR2 SVGIG (reference sequence). Losses at the gene ends were 3 bases for V and 3 bases for J; bases not matched to a gene: 9. The CDR3 consists of 15 residues. Here the CDR3 reads CAWSAGGALYTEAFF. CDR3 coding DNA: TGTGCCTGGAGCGCAGGGGGCGCTCTCTACACTGAAGCTTTCTTT.

CDR3 in amino acids: CASSQDVGVGNTIYF. Here the CDR3 DNA reads TGCGCCAGCAGCCAAGATGTAGGGGTCGGAAACACCATATATTTT. J is TRBJ1-3 and V is TRBV4-1; a weak D match, TRBD1 (5 bases). The CDR3 is 15 residues long. The V gene lost 0 bases and the J gene lost 4 bases, with 10 bases spanning the gap. Germline-derived CDR1 and CDR2 are MGHRA and YSYEKL.